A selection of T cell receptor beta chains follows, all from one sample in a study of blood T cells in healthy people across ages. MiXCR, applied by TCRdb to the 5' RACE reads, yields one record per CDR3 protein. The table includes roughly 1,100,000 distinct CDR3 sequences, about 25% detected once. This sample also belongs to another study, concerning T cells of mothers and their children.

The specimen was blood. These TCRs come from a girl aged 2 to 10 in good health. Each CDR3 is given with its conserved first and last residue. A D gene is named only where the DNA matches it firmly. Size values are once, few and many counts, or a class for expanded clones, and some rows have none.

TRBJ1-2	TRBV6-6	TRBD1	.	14	CASSYDRGKDGYTF	TGTGCCAGCAGTTATGACAGGGGAAAAGATGGCTACACCTTC
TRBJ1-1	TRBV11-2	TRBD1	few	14	CASSHPGGSTEAFF	TGTGCCAGCAGCCACCCAGGGGGGAGCACTGAAGCTTTCTTT
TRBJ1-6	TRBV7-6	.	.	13	CATRAEGGSPLHF	TGTGCCACCAGGGCTGAGGGCGGCTCACCCCTCCACTTT
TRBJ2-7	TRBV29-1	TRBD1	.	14	CSVGGRTGIYEQYF	TGCAGCGTTGGAGGACGGACAGGAATCTACGAGCAGTACTTC
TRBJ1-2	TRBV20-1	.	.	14	CSARIRGDNYGYTF	TGCAGTGCTCGAATCAGGGGCGATAACTATGGCTACACCTTC
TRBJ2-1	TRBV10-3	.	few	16	CAISDVSLESYNEQFF	TGTGCCATCAGTGATGTTTCTTTGGAGAGTTACAATGAGCAGTTCTTC
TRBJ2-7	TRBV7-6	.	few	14	CASSFEGFSYEQYF	TGTGCCAGCAGCTTTGAAGGATTCTCCTACGAGCAGTACTTC
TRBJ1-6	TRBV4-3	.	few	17	CASSQVYRGLVYSPLHF	TGCGCCAGCAGCCAAGTATACCGGGGCCTAGTCTATTCACCCCTCCACTTT
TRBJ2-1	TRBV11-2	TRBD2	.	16	CASSRLAGGLGHEQFF	TGTGCCAGCAGTCGACTAGCGGGGGGCCTAGGCCATGAGCAGTTCTTC
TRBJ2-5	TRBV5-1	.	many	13	CASSFGAQETQYF	TGCGCCAGCAGCTTCGGGGCCCAAGAGACCCAGTACTTC
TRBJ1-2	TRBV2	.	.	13	CASGDQGNYGYTF	TGTGCCAGCGGCGATCAGGGGAACTATGGCTACACCTTC
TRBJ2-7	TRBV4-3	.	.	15	CASSQDKEGSYEQYF	TGCGCCAGCAGCCAAGATAAGGAGGGGTCCTACGAGCAGTACTTC
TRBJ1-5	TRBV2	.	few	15	CASRGTLMSNQPQHF	TGTGCCAGCAGGGGGACCTTGATGAGCAATCAGCCCCAGCATTTT
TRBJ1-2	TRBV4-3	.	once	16	CASSPSSLPGRYGYTF	TGCGCCAGCAGCCCCAGCAGTCTACCTGGGCGCTATGGCTACACCTTC
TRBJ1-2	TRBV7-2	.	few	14	CASSSIEGFDGYTF	TGTGCCAGCAGCTCAATCGAGGGGTTCGATGGCTACACCTTC
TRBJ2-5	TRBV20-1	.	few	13	CSAQATWRETQYF	TGCAGTGCTCAAGCCACCTGGCGGGAGACCCAGTACTTC
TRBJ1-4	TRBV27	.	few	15	CASSLSGGADEKLFF	TGTGCCAGCAGTTTATCGGGGGGCGCGGATGAAAAACTGTTTTTT
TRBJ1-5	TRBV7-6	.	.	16	CASTLGGGWENQPQHF	TGTGCCAGCACCCTCGGGGGAGGCTGGGAGAATCAGCCCCAGCATTTT
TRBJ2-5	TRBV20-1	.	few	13	CSGGGGGEETQYF	TGCAGTGGAGGAGGAGGAGGAGAAGAGACCCAGTACTTC
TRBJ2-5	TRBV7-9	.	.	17	CASSPPGDLGHQETQYF	TGTGCCAGCAGCCCGCCAGGGGACCTAGGGCACCAAGAGACCCAGTACTTC
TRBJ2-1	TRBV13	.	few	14	CASSLGRGRFEQFF	TGTGCCAGCAGCTTAGGGCGAGGGAGGTTTGAGCAGTTCTTC
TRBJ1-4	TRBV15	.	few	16	CATSRDLRGRSEKLFF	TGTGCCACCAGCAGAGATCTTAGGGGGAGGAGTGAAAAACTGTTTTTT
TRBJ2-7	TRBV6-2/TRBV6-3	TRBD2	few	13	CASSRITSGEQYF	TGTGCCAGCTCCAGGATTACTAGCGGCGAGCAGTACTTC
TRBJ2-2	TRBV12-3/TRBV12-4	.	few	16	CASTYRAVENTGELFF	TGTGCCAGCACCTACCGCGCAGTAGAGAACACCGGGGAGCTGTTTTTT
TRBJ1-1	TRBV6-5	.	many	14	CATSRGSIPTEAFF	TGTGCCACAAGCAGGGGTTCGATACCCACTGAAGCTTTCTTT
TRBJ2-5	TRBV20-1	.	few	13	CSALGTGMETQYF	TGCAGTGCTTTGGGTACAGGGATGGAGACCCAGTACTTC
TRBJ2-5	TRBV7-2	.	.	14	CASSVKSHAETQYF	TGTGCCAGCAGCGTCAAATCCCACGCGGAGACCCAGTACTTC
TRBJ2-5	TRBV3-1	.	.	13	CASSQVELETQYF	TGTGCCAGCAGCCAAGTTGAGTTGGAGACCCAGTACTTC
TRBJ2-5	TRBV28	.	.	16	CASSNRPGTPPREQYF	TGTGCCAGCAGCAACCGCCCCGGGACTCCTCCAAGGGAGCAGTACTTC
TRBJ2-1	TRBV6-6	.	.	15	CASSYQGNSYNEQFF	TGTGCCAGCAGTTACCAAGGCAACTCCTACAATGAGCAGTTCTTC
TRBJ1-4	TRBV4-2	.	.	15	CASSQEEQGIGKLFF	TGTGCCAGCAGCCAAGAGGAACAGGGAATAGGAAAACTGTTTTTT
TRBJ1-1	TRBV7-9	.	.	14	CASRLGLSNTEAFF	TGTGCCAGCAGGTTAGGTCTATCGAACACTGAAGCTTTCTTT
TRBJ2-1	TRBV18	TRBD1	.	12	CASSTGQGEQFF	TGTGCCAGCTCTACCGGACAGGGAGAGCAGTTCTTC
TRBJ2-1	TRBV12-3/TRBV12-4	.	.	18	CASSLGRAAKSSYNEQFF	TGTGCCAGCAGTTTAGGGCGCGCGGCAAAGAGCTCCTACAATGAGCAGTTCTTC
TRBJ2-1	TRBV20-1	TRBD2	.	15	CSARNPLAGANEQFF	TGCAGTGCTAGAAATCCCCTAGCGGGAGCTAATGAGCAGTTCTTC
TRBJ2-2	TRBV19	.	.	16	CASSIAGGGNTGELFF	TGTGCCAGTAGTATAGCTGGAGGGGGCAACACCGGGGAGCTGTTTTTT
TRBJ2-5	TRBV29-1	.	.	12	CSVSDWIETQYF	TGCAGCGTTAGCGATTGGATAGAGACCCAGTACTTC
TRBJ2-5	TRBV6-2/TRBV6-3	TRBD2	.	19	CASSYIAAGGPFYQETQYF	TGTGCCAGCAGTTACATAGCGGCGGGAGGCCCTTTTTACCAAGAGACCCAGTACTTC
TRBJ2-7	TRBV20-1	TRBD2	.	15	CSAKGASGSIYEQYF	TGCAGTGCAAAAGGGGCTAGCGGGAGTATTTACGAGCAGTACTTC
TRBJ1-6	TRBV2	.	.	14	CASSDRGRASPLHF	TGTGCCAGCAGTGATCGGGGCAGGGCTTCACCCCTCCACTTT
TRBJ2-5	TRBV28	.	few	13	CASTRDYQETQYF	TGTGCCAGCACCCGGGACTACCAAGAGACCCAGTACTTC
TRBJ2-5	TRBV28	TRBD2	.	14	CASIEGTGGETQYF	TGTGCCAGCATTGAGGGGACGGGAGGAGAGACCCAGTACTTC
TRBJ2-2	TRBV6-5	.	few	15	CASSYVYTNTGELFF	TGTGCCAGCAGTTACGTATATACGAACACCGGGGAGCTGTTTTTT
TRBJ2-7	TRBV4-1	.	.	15	CASSPGGDSSYEQYF	TGCGCCAGCAGCCCAGGGGGGGACAGCTCCTACGAGCAGTACTTC
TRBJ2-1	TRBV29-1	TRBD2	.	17	CSVQLASLADYYNEQFF	TGCAGCGTTCAACTCGCTTCACTAGCGGACTACTACAATGAGCAGTTCTTC
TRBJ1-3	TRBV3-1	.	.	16	CASSLAYTASGNTIYF	TGTGCCAGCAGCCTCGCATATACAGCTTCTGGAAACACCATATATTTT
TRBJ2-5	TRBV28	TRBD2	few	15	CASSFSGGWKETQYF	TGTGCCAGCAGTTTTTCGGGGGGATGGAAAGAGACCCAGTACTTC
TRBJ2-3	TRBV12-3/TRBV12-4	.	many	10	CASGGDTQYF	TGTGCCAGCGGGGGAGATACGCAGTATTTT
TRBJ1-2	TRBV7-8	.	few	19	CASSLFLDNREGTLGGYTF	TGTGCCAGCAGCTTATTCCTCGATAACAGGGAGGGTACTTTGGGCGGCTACACCTTC
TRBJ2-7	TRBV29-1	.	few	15	CSVVGSGQTIYEQYF	TGCAGCGTTGTGGGGAGTGGGCAGACAATCTACGAGCAGTACTTC
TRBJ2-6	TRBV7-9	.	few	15	CASAQTGSGANVLTF	TGTGCCAGCGCTCAAACGGGCTCTGGGGCCAACGTCCTGACTTTC
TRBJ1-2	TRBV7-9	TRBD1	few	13	CASLTGPSYGYTF	TGTGCCAGCCTGACAGGGCCTTCCTATGGCTACACCTTC
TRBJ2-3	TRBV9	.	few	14	CASSGRELTDTQYF	TGTGCCAGCAGCGGCCGGGAGCTCACAGATACGCAGTATTTT
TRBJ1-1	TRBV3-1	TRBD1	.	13	CASSQQGGPEAFF	TGTGCCAGCAGCCAACAGGGGGGCCCTGAAGCTTTCTTT
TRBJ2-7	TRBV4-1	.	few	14	CASSQGQLSYEQYF	TGCGCCAGCAGCCAAGGACAGCTCTCCTACGAGCAGTACTTC